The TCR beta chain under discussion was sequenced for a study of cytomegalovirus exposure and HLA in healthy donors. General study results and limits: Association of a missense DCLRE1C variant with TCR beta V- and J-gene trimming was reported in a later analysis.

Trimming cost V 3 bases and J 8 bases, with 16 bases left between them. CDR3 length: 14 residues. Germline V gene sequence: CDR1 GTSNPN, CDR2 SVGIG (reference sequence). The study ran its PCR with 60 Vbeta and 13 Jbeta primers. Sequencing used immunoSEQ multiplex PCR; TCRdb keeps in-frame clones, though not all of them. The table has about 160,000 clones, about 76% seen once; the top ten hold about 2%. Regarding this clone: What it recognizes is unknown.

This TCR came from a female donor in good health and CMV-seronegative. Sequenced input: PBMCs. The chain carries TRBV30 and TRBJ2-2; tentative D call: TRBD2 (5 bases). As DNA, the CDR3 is TGTGCCTGGAGCTCCGGACTCTCACGGGGGGAGCTGTTTTTT. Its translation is CAWSSGLSRGELFF.